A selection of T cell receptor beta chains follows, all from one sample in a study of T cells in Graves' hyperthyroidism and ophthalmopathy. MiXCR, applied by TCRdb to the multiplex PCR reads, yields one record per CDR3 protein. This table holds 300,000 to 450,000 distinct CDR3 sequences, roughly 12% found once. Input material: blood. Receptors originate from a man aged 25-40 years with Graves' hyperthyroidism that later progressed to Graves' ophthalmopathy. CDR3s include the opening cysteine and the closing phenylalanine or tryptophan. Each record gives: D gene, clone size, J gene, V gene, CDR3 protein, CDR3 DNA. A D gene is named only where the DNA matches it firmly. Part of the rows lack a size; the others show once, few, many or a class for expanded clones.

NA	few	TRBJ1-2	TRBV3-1	CASSQNRVGGYTF	TGTGCCAGCAGCCAAAACAGGGTCGGTGGCTACACCTTC
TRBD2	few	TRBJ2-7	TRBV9	CASSVEGSGDSYEQYF	TGTGCCAGCAGCGTAGAGGGTAGCGGGGACTCCTACGAGCAGTACTTC
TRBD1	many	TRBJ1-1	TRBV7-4	CASSSLSGTENTEAFF	TGTGCCAGCAGCTCCCTTTCCGGGACAGAGAACACTGAAGCTTTCTTT
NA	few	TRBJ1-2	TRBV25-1	CASSELDGGAARYTF	TGTGCCAGCAGTGAATTAGACGGGGGCGCTGCTCGCTACACCTTC
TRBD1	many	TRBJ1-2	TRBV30	CAWKLQGAFRGYTF	TGTGCCTGGAAGCTTCAGGGGGCGTTTCGTGGCTACACCTTC
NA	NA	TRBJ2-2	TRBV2	CASSDEGGLNTGELFF	TGTGCCAGCAGTGACGAGGGGGGCCTGAACACCGGGGAGCTGTTTTTT
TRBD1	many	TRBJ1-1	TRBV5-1	CASSFTGGNTEAFF	TGTGCCAGCAGCTTCACAGGGGGCAACACTGAAGCTTTCTTT
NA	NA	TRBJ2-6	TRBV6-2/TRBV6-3	CASSTRTLLLGSGANVLTF	TGTGCCAGCAGTACCCGAACTCTACTGCTCGGCTCTGGGGCCAACGTCCTGACTTTC
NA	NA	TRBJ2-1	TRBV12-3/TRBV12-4	CASSFKGWGNEQFF	TGTGCCAGCAGTTTTAAGGGATGGGGCAATGAGCAGTTCTTC
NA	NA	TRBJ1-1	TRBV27	CASSPWDGTEAFF	TGTGCCAGCAGCCCCTGGGACGGCACTGAAGCTTTCTTT
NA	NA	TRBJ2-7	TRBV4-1	CASSQAPWSSYEQYF	TGCGCCAGCAGCCAAGCTCCCTGGAGCTCCTACGAGCAGTACTTC
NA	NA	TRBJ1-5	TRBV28	CASTLDGVNQPRHF	TGTGCCAGCACCTTAGACGGAGTAAATCAGCCCCGGCATTTT
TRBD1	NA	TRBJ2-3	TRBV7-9	CASSSWDRATDTQYF	TGTGCCAGCAGCTCCTGGGACAGGGCCACAGATACGCAGTATTTT
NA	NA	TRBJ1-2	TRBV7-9	CASSLEGRDYGYTF	TGTGCCAGCAGCTTAGAAGGCAGGGACTATGGCTACACCTTC
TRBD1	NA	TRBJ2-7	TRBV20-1	CSARDRAKGRLFYEQYF	TGCAGTGCTAGGGACAGGGCCAAAGGTCGGCTTTTCTACGAGCAGTACTTC
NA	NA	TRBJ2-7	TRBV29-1	CSVVGPAGGMYEQYF	TGCAGCGTTGTCGGTCCGGCCGGAGGGATGTACGAGCAGTACTTC
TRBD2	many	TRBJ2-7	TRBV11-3	CASSFGRGLSYEQYF	TGTGCCAGCAGCTTTGGGAGGGGACTATCCTACGAGCAGTACTTC
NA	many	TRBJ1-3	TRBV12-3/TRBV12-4	CASSRRVTGNTIYF	TGTGCCAGCAGCCGTCGGGTAACTGGAAACACCATATATTTT
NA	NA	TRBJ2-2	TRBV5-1	CASRLTLDTGELFF	TGCGCCAGCAGATTGACGCTAGACACCGGGGAGCTGTTTTTT
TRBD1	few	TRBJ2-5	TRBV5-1	CASSFQGAGETQYF	TGCGCCAGCAGCTTCCAGGGGGCCGGAGAGACCCAGTACTTC
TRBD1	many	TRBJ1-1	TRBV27	CASSLSGTGGVNTEAFF	TGTGCCAGCAGTTTATCAGGGACAGGGGGTGTTAACACTGAAGCTTTCTTT
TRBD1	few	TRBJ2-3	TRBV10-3	CATNTGTEDSSTDTQYF	TGTGCCACCAATACCGGGACAGAAGACTCTAGCACAGATACGCAGTATTTT
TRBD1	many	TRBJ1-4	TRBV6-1	CASSFDWTGQSEKLFF	TGTGCCAGCAGTTTCGATTGGACAGGCCAAAGTGAAAAACTGTTTTTT
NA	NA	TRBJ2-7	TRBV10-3	CAITDTPPYEQYF	TGTGCCATCACCGATACTCCCCCCTACGAGCAGTACTTC
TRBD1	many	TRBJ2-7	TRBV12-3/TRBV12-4	CASSSRTGGYEQYF	TGTGCCAGCAGTTCCCGGACAGGGGGCTACGAGCAGTACTTC
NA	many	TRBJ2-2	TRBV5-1	CASSMDSANTGELFF	TGCGCCAGCAGCATGGACAGTGCGAACACCGGGGAGCTGTTTTTT
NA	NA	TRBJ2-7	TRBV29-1	CSVEDPQEGDQYF	TGCAGCGTTGAAGATCCACAGGAGGGCGACCAGTACTTC
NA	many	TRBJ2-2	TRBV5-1	CASSLVSTGELFF	TGCGCCAGCAGCCTGGTTAGCACCGGGGAGCTGTTTTTT
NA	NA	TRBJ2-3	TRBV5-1	CASSSNQGFQSTDTQYF	TGCGCCAGCAGCTCTAATCAGGGATTTCAAAGCACAGATACGCAGTATTTT
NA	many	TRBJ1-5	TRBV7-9	CARGYNQPQHF	TGTGCCAGGGGATATAATCAGCCCCAGCATTTT
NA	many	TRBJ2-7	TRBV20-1	CSASQSVIHSYEQYF	TGCAGTGCTAGTCAGTCCGTAATTCACTCCTACGAGCAGTACTTC
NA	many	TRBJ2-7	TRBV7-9	CASSLVGSNYEQYF	TGTGCCAGCAGCTTAGTGGGCTCAAACTACGAGCAGTACTTC
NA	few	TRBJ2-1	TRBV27	CASSLGPPGLNNEQFF	TGTGCCAGCAGTTTAGGCCCCCCCGGACTAAACAATGAGCAGTTCTTC
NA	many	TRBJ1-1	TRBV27	CASRGRLDTEAFF	TGTGCCAGCAGAGGGAGGTTGGACACTGAAGCTTTCTTT
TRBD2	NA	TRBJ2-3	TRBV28	CASRILAGGADTQYF	TGTGCCAGCAGGATCTTAGCGGGGGGGGCAGATACGCAGTATTTT
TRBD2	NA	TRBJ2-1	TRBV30	CASSLPSGMSYNEQFF	TGTGCCAGCAGCTTGCCTAGCGGGATGTCCTACAATGAGCAGTTCTTC
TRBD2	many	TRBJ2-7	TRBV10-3	CAISDPGLAGARQQYF	TGTGCCATCAGTGATCCAGGACTAGCGGGGGCCCGACAGCAGTACTTC
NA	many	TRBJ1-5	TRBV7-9	CASSLGGGQNQPQHF	TGTGCCAGCAGCTTAGGGGGGGGTCAGAATCAGCCCCAGCATTTT
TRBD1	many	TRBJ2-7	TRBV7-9	CASSGWTGTYEQYF	TGTGCCAGCAGCGGCTGGACAGGGACCTACGAGCAGTACTTC
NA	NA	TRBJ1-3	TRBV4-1	CASSPQPGTGNTIYF	TGCGCCAGCAGCCCCCAACCAGGGACTGGAAACACCATATATTTT
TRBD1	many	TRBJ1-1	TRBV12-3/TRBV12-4	CASSRYRDRGTEAFF	TGTGCCAGCAGCCGATACCGGGACAGGGGTACTGAAGCTTTCTTT
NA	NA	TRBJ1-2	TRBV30	CAWSHGSRKYGYTF	TGTGCCTGGAGTCATGGCTCCCGCAAGTATGGCTACACCTTC
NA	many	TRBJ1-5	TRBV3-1	CASSQQRDGDQPQHF	TGTGCCAGCAGCCAACAACGGGACGGAGATCAGCCCCAGCATTTT
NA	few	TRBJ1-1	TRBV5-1	CASSHPGGTGGTEAFF	TGCGCCAGCAGCCACCCCGGGGGGACGGGGGGCACTGAAGCTTTCTTT
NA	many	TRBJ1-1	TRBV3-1	CASSQEIGGAAFF	TGTGCCAGCAGCCAAGAGATCGGAGGGGCTGCTTTCTTT
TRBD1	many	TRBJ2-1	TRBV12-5	CATTGTASEQFF	TGTGCTACAACCGGGACAGCCAGTGAGCAGTTCTTC
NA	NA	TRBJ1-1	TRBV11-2	CASGGAMNTEAFF	TGTGCCAGCGGCGGGGCTATGAACACTGAAGCTTTCTTT
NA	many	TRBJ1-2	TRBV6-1	CASVGGAGYGYTF	TGTGCCAGCGTGGGGGGGGCGGGCTATGGCTACACCTTC